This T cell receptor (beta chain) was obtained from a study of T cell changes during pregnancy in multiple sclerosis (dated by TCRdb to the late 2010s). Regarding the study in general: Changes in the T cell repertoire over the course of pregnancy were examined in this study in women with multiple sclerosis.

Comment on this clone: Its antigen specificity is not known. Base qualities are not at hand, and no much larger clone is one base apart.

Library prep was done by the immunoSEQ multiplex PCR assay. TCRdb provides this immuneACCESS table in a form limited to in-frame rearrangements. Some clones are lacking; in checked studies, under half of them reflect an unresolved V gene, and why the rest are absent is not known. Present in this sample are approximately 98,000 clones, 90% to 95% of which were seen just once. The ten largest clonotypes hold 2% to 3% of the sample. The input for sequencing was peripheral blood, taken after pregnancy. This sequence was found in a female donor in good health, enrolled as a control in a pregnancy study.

The CDR3 reads CASSDTKNSPSWVPQHF. Read as DNA, the sequence is TGTGCCAGCAGCGATACAAAGAACAGCCCTTCATGGGTTCCCCAGCATTTT. The rearrangement combines TRBV5-8 with TRBJ1-5, with no reliable assignment of the D segment. The CDR3 spans 17 residues, from the cysteine through the phenylalanine. Just the 51-base CDR3 DNA is kept, in frame starting at base 1. Looking up the germline V gene yields CDR1 SGHTS and CDR2 YDEGEE. V and J are truncated by 4 bases and 10 bases respectively, leaving an intervening sequence of 27 bases.